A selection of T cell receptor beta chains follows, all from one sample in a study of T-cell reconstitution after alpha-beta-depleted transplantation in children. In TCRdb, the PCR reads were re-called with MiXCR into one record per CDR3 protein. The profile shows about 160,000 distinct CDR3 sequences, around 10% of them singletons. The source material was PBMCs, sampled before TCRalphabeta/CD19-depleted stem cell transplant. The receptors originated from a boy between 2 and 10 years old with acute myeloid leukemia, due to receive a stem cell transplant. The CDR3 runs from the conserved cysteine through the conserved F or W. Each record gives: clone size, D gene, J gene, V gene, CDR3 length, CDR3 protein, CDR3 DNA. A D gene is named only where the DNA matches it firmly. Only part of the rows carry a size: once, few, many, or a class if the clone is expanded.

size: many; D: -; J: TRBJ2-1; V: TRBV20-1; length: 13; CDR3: CSAQRGRDNEQFF; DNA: TGCAGTGCACAACGGGGCAGGGACAATGAGCAGTTCTTC
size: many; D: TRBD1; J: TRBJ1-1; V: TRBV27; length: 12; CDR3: CASSTGVAEAFF; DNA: TGTGCCAGCAGCACAGGGGTAGCTGAAGCTTTCTTT
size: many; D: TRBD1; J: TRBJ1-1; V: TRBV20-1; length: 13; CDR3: CSARVTGGPEAFF; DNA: TGCAGTGCTAGAGTGACAGGGGGCCCTGAAGCTTTCTTT
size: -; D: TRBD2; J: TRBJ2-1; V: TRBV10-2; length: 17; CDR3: CASSDLGKRGRYNEQFF; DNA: TGCGCCAGCAGTGACTTAGGGAAGCGGGGGCGTTACAATGAGCAGTTCTTC
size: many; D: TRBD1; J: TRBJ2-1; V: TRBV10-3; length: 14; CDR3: CAIMVGTGGYEQFF; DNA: TGTGCCATCATGGTCGGGACAGGGGGTTATGAGCAGTTCTTC
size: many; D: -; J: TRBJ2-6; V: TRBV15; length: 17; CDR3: CATSRDGRFSGANVLTF; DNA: TGTGCCACCAGCAGAGATGGCCGGTTCTCTGGGGCCAACGTCCTGACTTTC
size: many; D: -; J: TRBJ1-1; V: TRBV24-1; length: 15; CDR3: CATSPGGARGTEAFF; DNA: TGTGCCACCAGCCCAGGCGGGGCCCGAGGGACTGAAGCTTTCTTT
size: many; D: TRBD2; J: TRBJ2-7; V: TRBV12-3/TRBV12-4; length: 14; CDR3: CASSPLAGTYEQYF; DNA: TGTGCCAGCAGCCCTCTAGCGGGGACCTACGAGCAGTACTTC
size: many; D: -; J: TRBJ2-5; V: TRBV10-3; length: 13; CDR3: CAISGASQETQYF; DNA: TGTGCCATCAGTGGGGCATCTCAGGAGACCCAGTACTTC
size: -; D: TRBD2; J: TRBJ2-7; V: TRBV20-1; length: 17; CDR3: CCAREVRLAGEAYEQYF; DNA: TGCTGTGCTAGAGAGGTGAGACTAGCGGGGGAAGCCTACGAGCAGTACTTC
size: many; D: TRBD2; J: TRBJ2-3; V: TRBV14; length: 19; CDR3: CASSPLGLAGGLYTDTQYF; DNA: TGTGCCAGCAGTCCTCTGGGACTAGCGGGGGGCCTATACACAGATACGCAGTATTTT
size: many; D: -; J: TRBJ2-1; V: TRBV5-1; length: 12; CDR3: CASSLEVDEQFF; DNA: TGCGCCAGCAGCTTGGAGGTAGATGAGCAGTTCTTC
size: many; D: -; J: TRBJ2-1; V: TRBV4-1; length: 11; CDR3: CASSQVGEQFF; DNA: TGCGCCAGCAGCCAAGTTGGGGAGCAGTTCTTC
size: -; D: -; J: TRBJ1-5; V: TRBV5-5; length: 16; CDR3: CASSPGVGDGNQPQHF; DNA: TGTGCCAGCAGCCCGGGGGTTGGGGATGGCAATCAGCCCCAGCATTTT
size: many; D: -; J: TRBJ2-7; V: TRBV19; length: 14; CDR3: CASSIAGSRYEHYF; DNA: TGTGCCAGTAGTATAGCCGGGAGTCGCTACGAGCATTACTTC